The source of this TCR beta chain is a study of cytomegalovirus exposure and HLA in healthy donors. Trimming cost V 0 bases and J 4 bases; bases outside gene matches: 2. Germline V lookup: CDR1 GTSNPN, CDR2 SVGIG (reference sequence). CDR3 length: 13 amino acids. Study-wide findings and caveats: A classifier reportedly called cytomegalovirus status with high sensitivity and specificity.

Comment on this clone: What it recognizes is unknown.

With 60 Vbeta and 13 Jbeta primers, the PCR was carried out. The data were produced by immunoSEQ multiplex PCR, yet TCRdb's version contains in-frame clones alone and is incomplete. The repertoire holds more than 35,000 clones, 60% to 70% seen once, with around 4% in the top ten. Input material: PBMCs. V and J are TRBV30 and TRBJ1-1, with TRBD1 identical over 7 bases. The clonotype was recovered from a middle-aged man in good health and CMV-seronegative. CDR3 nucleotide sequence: TGTGCCTGGAGTGTGGCAGGGGGCACTGAAGCTTTCTTT. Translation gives CAWSVAGGTEAFF.